The entry that follows covers one T cell receptor beta chain sequence. What it binds is unknown. This specimen belongs to a study of cytomegalovirus exposure and HLA in healthy donors. Study-wide results and caveats: Later analysis placed DRB1 highest and HLA-C lowest in TCR association rates, which differed by HLA locus. Using the classifier, cytomegalovirus status was reportedly diagnosed with high specificity and sensitivity.

Germline CDR1 SEHNR, CDR2 FQNEAQ (reference sequence). The CDR3 covers 13 residues. V lost 0 bases and J 0 bases, leaving 3 bases between the germline ends. PCR involved 60 Vbeta and 13 Jbeta primers. Measured with immunoSEQ multiplex PCR; TCRdb has only the in-frame clones, and not every one. The sample shows 190,000 or so clones, approximately 82% of them seen only once. V and J are TRBV7-9 and TRBJ2-7; D remains ambiguous. Specimen: PBMCs. The TCR comes from a woman in her fifties or sixties in good health and CMV-seropositive. CDR3 sequence reads: CASSLAYSYEQYF. DNA of the CDR3: TGTGCCAGCAGCTTAGCTTACTCCTACGAGCAGTACTTC.